The present T cell receptor (beta chain) was sequenced within a study of chemoradiotherapy in HPV16-positive cancers (dated by TCRdb to 2021 to 2024). Regarding the research as a whole: Functional T-cell assays on cells from a couple of HPV16-positive patients defined candidate HPV-specific T-cell clones and common TCR motifs. TCR repertoires from 86 patients with HPV-related cancers were then used to track the candidate HPV-specific TCRs and motifs. The study asked whether T-cell immunity against the HPV oncoproteins E6 and E7 changes during chemoradiotherapy and whether it affects survival. What the study reported, not specific to this receptor: Expansion of candidate HPV-specific clones and E7-related TCR motifs was observed in the tumor microenvironment during treatment, whereas no such expansion was observed for non-HPV-specific T cells. The functional definition of HPV-specific T cells was derived from only a couple of HPV16-positive patients, and the survival association was reported for HPV16-positive patients. In HPV16-positive patients, expansion of HPV-responsive T cells during chemoradiotherapy was associated with improved recurrence-free survival.

Trimmed from V: 6 bases; trimmed from J: 3 bases; junction bases lacking a gene match: 7. CDR1 and CDR2, per the germline V gene, are KGHSH and LQKENI. From its cysteine to its phenylalanine, the CDR3 spans 15 amino acids. Of the read, only the CDR3 DNA is kept; its 45 bases are in frame from base 1. Libraries were prepared through the immunoSEQ multiplex PCR assay. As stored in TCRdb, this immuneACCESS dataset retains in-frame rearrangements with V and J assigned. A fraction of the clones does not appear; measured against another copy, unresolved V genes explain less than half of the discrepancy, and the remainder lacks a known reason. The sample table records about 32,000 clones; roughly 77% of these occur just once. Of the sample, 3.8% is held by the ten largest clones. About this clone: Its antigen remains undetermined. Nothing much larger sits one base from this clone, and base qualities are not available.

Repertoires were sampled repeatedly over the course of chemoradiotherapy, so clonal expansion could be followed in the tumor microenvironment. Sample: blood, taken from a patient who underwent chemoradiotherapy. This sequence uses TRBV18 and TRBJ1-1; 10 central bases correspond to TRBD1. The clonotype originates from a human donor with HPV-associated anogenital cancer. The CDR3 protein is CASSPIGTGDTEAFF. The DNA reads as follows: TGTGCCAGCTCCCCCATCGGGACAGGGGACACTGAAGCTTTCTTT.